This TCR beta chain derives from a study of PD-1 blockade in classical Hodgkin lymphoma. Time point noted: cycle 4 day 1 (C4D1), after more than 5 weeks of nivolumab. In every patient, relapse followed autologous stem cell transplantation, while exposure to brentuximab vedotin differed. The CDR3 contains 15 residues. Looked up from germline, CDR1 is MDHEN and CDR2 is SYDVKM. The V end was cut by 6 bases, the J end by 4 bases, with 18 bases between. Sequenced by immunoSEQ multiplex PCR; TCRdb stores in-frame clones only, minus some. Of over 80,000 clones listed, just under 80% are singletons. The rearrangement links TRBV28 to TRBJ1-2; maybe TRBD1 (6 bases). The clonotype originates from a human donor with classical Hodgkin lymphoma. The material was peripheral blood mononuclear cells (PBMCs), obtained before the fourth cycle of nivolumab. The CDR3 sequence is CASRSPGVSGYGYTF. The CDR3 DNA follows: TGTGCCAGCAGATCACCAGGGGTGAGTGGCTATGGCTACACCTTC.